A single sample gave rise to the 21 T cell receptor beta chains below, sequenced in a study of shared clonotypes between healthy human individuals. Measured with immunoSEQ multiplex PCR; TCRdb has only the in-frame clones, and not every one. The sample consists of millions of clones, just under 95% of them appearing once. CD45RO negativity and positive selection for CCR7 defined naive CD8 cells, a population that excluded terminally differentiated effector memory CD45RA+ cells. What was sequenced was naive CD8+ T cells sorted from blood. The receptor set was obtained from a man in his late teens or twenties in good health.

V usage is TRBV2 and J usage is TRBJ1-5, with D hard to call. The CDR3 has 15 residues. Germline V gene sequence: CDR1 SNHLY, CDR2 FYNNEI. Trimming stripped 6 bases from V and 4 bases from J, with 16 bases between. The CDR3 here is CASRVGDGENQPQHF. CDR3 DNA: TGTGCCAGCAGGGTCGGGGATGGGGAGAATCAGCCCCAGCATTTT.

This chain uses TRBV7-3 with TRBJ1-2; D possibly corresponds to TRBD1 (5 bases). CDR3 length: 15 amino acids. CDR1 is SGHTA, CDR2 FQGTGA, per germline. Trimming left V 3 bases short and J 7 bases short, with 18 bases between. The CDR3, as DNA: TGTGCCAGCAGCTTCGGATTGGGTCAGGGCGGTGGCTACACCTTC. This gives the protein CASSFGLGQGGGYTF.

This chain joins TRBV5-6 and TRBJ2-2; TRBD2 agrees at 9 bases. The J segment lost 5 bases and the V segment lost 2 bases, leaving 7 bases of the junction unmatched. Germline V CDR1 and CDR2: SGHDT, YYEEEE. This CDR3 contains 16 residues. The CDR3 coding sequence is TGTGCCAGCAGCTTTACTGGACTAGCGTGGACCGGGGAGCTGTTTTTT. This translates into CASSFTGLAWTGELFF.

The V gene is TRBV21-1, the J gene TRBJ2-4; the table's D gene call, TRBD1, was not cross checked with the DNA. TRBV21-1 is labeled a pseudogene. The CDR3 is made up of 11 amino acids. The CDR3 protein is CASSKDSAPYF. The DNA of the CDR3 is TGTGCCAGCAGTAAAGACAGTGCCCCCTACTTC.

Regarding this clone: Other DNA sequences from this sample encode an identical CDR3 as well. The V and J genes are TRBV6-6 and TRBJ2-7; D gene uncertain. V was shortened by 0 bases and J by 4 bases, with 7 bases between the two germline ends. This CDR3 has 13 amino acids. CDR1 MNHNY and CDR2 SVGAGI come from the germline V gene (reference sequence). As DNA, the CDR3 is TGTGCCAGCAGTTACTCGTCGGATTACGAGCAGTACTTC. Translated, it gives CASSYSSDYEQYF.

This clone has only one observation. The same CDR3 can be traced to other DNA sequences in this sample. The chain joins TRBV9 to TRBJ2-7; no reliable D call. The CDR3 is made up of 13 amino acids. The V end lost 0 bases, the J end lost 2 bases, and 6 bases lay between the germline ends. Germline loops: CDR1 SGDLS, CDR2 YYNGEE. The CDR3 spells CASSVGSAYEQYF. For the CDR3, the DNA is TGTGCCAGCAGCGTAGGATCGGCCTACGAGCAGTACTTC.

The chain couples TRBV29-1 to TRBJ1-2, with TRBD1 matching over 7 bases. Germline V gives CDR1 SQVTM, CDR2 ANQGSEA. CDR3 length: 16 residues. The trim removed 4 bases at V and 5 bases at J, leaving 16 bases unmatched. CDR3 sequence: CSVVWDSQPRGYGYTF. CDR3 nucleotides: TGCAGCGTTGTATGGGACTCTCAACCCAGGGGGTATGGCTACACCTTC.

This chain connects TRBV9 to TRBJ2-1; D gene ambiguous. This CDR3 contains 12 residues. CDR1 and CDR2 from the germline V gene are SGDLS and YYNGEE. The V end lost 2 bases, the J end lost 9 bases, and 9 bases lay between the germline ends. In DNA, the CDR3 is TGTGCCAGCAGCGTTTTATCAAGTGAGCAGTTCTTC. Residues: CASSVLSSEQFF.

CDR3 sequence: CASAYSENPYEQYF. CDR3 in DNA: TGTGCCAGCGCCTATTCGGAGAATCCCTACGAGCAGTACTTC. The V call is TRBV6-5, the J call TRBJ2-7; D gene unclear. V lost 8 bases and J 2 bases, leaving 16 bases between the germline ends. The CDR3 is 14 residues long. Per germline, CDR1 MNHEY and CDR2 SVGAGI.

The chain uses TRBV11-3 and TRBJ2-1, with 10 bases matching TRBD2. The CDR3 runs to 16 residues. Trimming cost V 1 base and J 2 bases; bases outside gene matches: 2. Germline values: CDR1 SGHNT, CDR2 YENEEA. The CDR3, as DNA: TGTGCCAGCAGCTTAGTAGCGGGAGGTCCCTACAATGAGCAGTTCTTC. Translation: CASSLVAGGPYNEQFF.

The V gene is TRBV5-1, the J gene TRBJ2-7, with 9 bases matching TRBD1. The V segment lost 2 bases and the J segment 2 bases; nucleotides outside the gene matches: 11. Germline CDR1 and CDR2: SGHRS and YFSETQ. This CDR3 region has 17 residues. The CDR3 nucleotides read TGCGCCAGCAGCTTATCTCCGGGACAGGGAGGAACCTACGAGCAGTACTTC. Translation gives CASSLSPGQGGTYEQYF.

The chain has TRBV7-8 and TRBJ2-7; unclear D gene. Trimming removed 4 bases at V and 11 bases at J, with 18 bases between. The CDR3 is made up of 13 amino acids. Germline CDR1 and CDR2: SGHVS and FQNEAQ. The DNA of the CDR3 is TGTGCCAGCAGCTCCCAGAACGTTAATGAGGAGTACTTC. It codes for CASSSQNVNEEYF.

The chain employs TRBV28 and TRBJ2-7; the D is unclear. Germline V lookup: CDR1 MDHEN, CDR2 SYDVKM. V lost 6 bases, J lost 0 bases, and 9 bases lay in between. CDR3 length: 13 amino acids. The CDR3 here is CASRDGISYEQYF. The CDR3 nucleotides are TGTGCCAGCAGGGACGGTATCTCCTACGAGCAGTACTTC.

The rearrangement joins TRBV11-2 to TRBJ2-3, with a possible D match to TRBD1 (5 bases). The CDR3 length is 15 residues. From germline, CDR1 is SGHAT and CDR2 FQNNGV. Trimming took off 6 bases at V and 2 bases at J, with 15 bases between the two ends. The chain's CDR3 is CASSGRDGPTDTQYF. For the CDR3, the DNA is TGTGCCAGCAGTGGCAGGGATGGACCCACAGATACGCAGTATTTT. The whole variable domain, remainder taken from reference TRBV11-2 and TRBJ2-3, is EAGVAQSPRYKIIEKRQSVAFWCNPISGHATLYWYQQILGQGPKLLIQFQNNGVVDDSQLPKDRFSAERLKGVDSTLKIQPAKLEDSAVYLCASSGRDGPTDTQYFGPGTRLTVL.

The V and J genes are TRBV13 and TRBJ2-7; D not resolved. CDR3 length: 15 residues. Germline CDR1 is PRHDT and CDR2 is FYEKMQ (reference sequence). Trimming removed 5 bases at V and 2 bases at J, with 16 bases between. The CDR3 bases are TGTGCCAGCAGCCAAACCTCGGACGGAGCCTACGAGCAGTACTTC. This codes for CASSQTSDGAYEQYF.

V is TRBV4-1 and J is TRBJ2-7, with 7 bases fitting TRBD2. Germline V gives CDR1 MGHRA, CDR2 YSYEKL. Trimming took 0 bases from V and 7 from J; bases not matched to a gene: 6. The CDR3 has 14 amino acids. This chain's CDR3 is CASSQDRAGDEQYF. The CDR3 DNA is TGCGCCAGCAGCCAAGATCGTGCGGGAGATGAGCAGTACTTC.

CDR3 bases: TGTGCCGGAGGCGGGAACACTGAAGCTTTCTTT. Residues: CAGGGNTEAFF. The chain carries TRBV11-2 and TRBJ1-1, with D hard to call. V lost 11 bases, J lost 1 base, and 8 bases lay in between. The CDR3 totals 11 residues. CDR1 is SGHAT, CDR2 FQNNGV, per germline.

The chain joins TRBV10-3 to TRBJ1-2; tentatively, D is TRBD1 (5 bases). CDR1 is ENHRY, CDR2 SYGVKD, per germline. This CDR3 is built from 16 residues. Trimming removed 3 bases from V and 7 bases from J, with 21 bases in between. CDR3 nucleotides: TGTGCCATCAGTGATGGCCCGGCGGGACGACTTATTGGCTACACCTTC. It codes for CAISDGPAGRLIGYTF.

V gene TRBV19 combines with J gene TRBJ1-2, with D unclear. V shed 6 bases and J shed 4 bases, with 9 bases lying between them. Per germline, CDR1 LNHDA and CDR2 SQIVND (reference sequence). The CDR3 sequence is 12 residues long. Here the CDR3 reads CASRDLGYGYTF. The CDR3 nucleotides are TGTGCCAGTAGGGACTTGGGCTATGGCTACACCTTC.

J is TRBJ2-7 and V is TRBV27; 10 nucleotides align to TRBD2. Germline CDR1 and CDR2: MNHEY and SMNVEV (reference sequence). The CDR3 totals 16 residues. V was pared by 3 bases and J by 3 bases, with 8 bases of the junction left unmatched. CDR3 sequence (DNA): TGTGCCAGCAGTTTGGGCCCCTGGACTAGCGGCTACGAGCAGTACTTC. This translates into CASSLGPWTSGYEQYF.

A word on this clone: The same CDR3 can be traced to other DNA sequences in this sample. The gene calls are TRBV7-9 and TRBJ2-1, with D possibly being TRBD1 (5 bases). Germline V CDR1 and CDR2: SEHNR, FQNEAQ (reference sequence). The V gene lost 2 bases and the J gene lost 10 bases, with 6 bases spanning the gap. The CDR3 totals 11 residues. CDR3 sequence (DNA): TGTGCCAGCAGCTTAAAGGGGGAGCAGTTCTTC. Amino acids: CASSLKGEQFF.